Below are 31 T cell receptor beta chains sequenced from a single sample in a study of blood T cell repertoires in COVID-19 (dated by TCRdb to 2020 to 2022). The library was made by the immunoSEQ multiplex PCR assay. Here the immuneACCESS table is served through TCRdb, limited to in-frame sequences with V and J called. Missing clones are a known gap in these copies; in checked studies unresolved V genes cover under half, and the rest lacks a known reason. This sample has around 250,000 clones in its table, and roughly nine tenths of those were observed once. The biggest ten clones account for 6.2% of the sample. What was sequenced was peripheral blood. These receptors originate from a man in his sixties with acute or convalescent COVID-19.

The V call is TRBV7-2, the J call TRBJ2-3; 9 positions agree with TRBD2. Germline CDR1 reads SGHTA; CDR2 reads FQGNSA. The CDR3 contains 14 residues. Losses at the gene ends were 5 bases for V and 2 bases for J; bases not matched to a gene: 2. In nucleotides, the CDR3 is TGTGCCAGCAGCCGGGGACTAGCCACAGATACGCAGTATTTT. Its protein product is CASSRGLATDTQYF.

The rearrangement links TRBV3-1 (or the pseudogene TRBV3-2) to TRBJ2-7; D may be TRBD2 (5 bases). With 4 bases removed from V and 3 bases from J, the gap between germline ends came to 7 bases. The CDR3 extends over 12 amino acids. Germline V gene lookup returns CDR1 LGHDT and CDR2 YNNKEL (reference sequence). CDR3 nucleotides: TGTGCCAGCAGCCGCAGCGGCTACGAGCAGTACTTC. Translating it yields CASSRSGYEQYF.

V and J are TRBV7-2 and TRBJ1-2; 8 nucleotides line up with TRBD1. The germline V gene encodes CDR1 SGHTA and CDR2 FQGNSA. V lost 7 bases, J lost 0 bases, and 10 bases stayed unmatched. The CDR3 contains 16 residues. As DNA, the CDR3 is TGTGCCAGCATCGTGAACCGGGACAGGTCTAACTATGGCTACACCTTC. As protein: CASIVNRDRSNYGYTF.

The chain joins TRBV7-3 to TRBJ1-2; 8 bases agree with TRBD1. V was clipped by 3 bases and J by 7 bases; unmatched bases: 10. Germline V gene lookup returns CDR1 SGHTA and CDR2 FQGTGA. This CDR3 contains 15 residues. CDR3 in amino acids: CASSLNNGQGGGYTF. The CDR3 DNA sequence: TGTGCCAGCAGCTTGAACAACGGACAGGGTGGTGGCTACACCTTC. Full variable domain (missing parts from reference TRBV7-3 and TRBJ1-2): GAGVSQTPSNKVTEKGKYVELRCDPISGHTALYWYRQSLGQGPEFLIYFQGTGAADDSGLPNDRFFAVRPEGSVSTLKIQRTERGDSAVYLCASSLNNGQGGGYTFGSGTRLTVV.

The J gene is TRBJ2-6, the V gene TRBV7-9; D is ambiguous. The germline V gene encodes CDR1 SEHNR and CDR2 FQNEAQ (reference sequence). The ends were cut back, 11 bases at V and 0 bases at J, with 11 bases in the middle. CDR3 size: 14 residues. In DNA form, the CDR3 reads TGTGCCGTTAGAAAAGACTCTGGGGCCAACGTCCTGACTTTC. It specifies CAVRKDSGANVLTF. The variable domain in full, with the rest retrieved from reference TRBV7-9 and TRBJ2-6, is DTGVSQNPRHKITKRGQNVTFRCDPISEHNRLYWYRQTLGQGPEFLTYFQNEAQLEKSRLLSDRFSAERPKGSFSTLEIQRTEQGDSAMYLCAVRKDSGANVLTFGAGSRLTVL.

This clone is a singleton in its sample. J is TRBJ1-2 and V is TRBV7-9, with D possibly TRBD1 on 5 matching bases. The CDR3 covers 14 residues. V shed 3 bases and J shed 1 base, with 9 bases lying between them. Germline assignment: CDR1 SEHNR and CDR2 FQNEAQ (reference sequence). In DNA, the CDR3 is TGTGCCAGCAGCTTGACAGCTTTTAACTATGGCTACACCTTC. Translated: CASSLTAFNYGYTF.

This clone was recorded only once. V is TRBV11-2 and J is TRBJ1-1, with a tentative D call TRBD1 (5 bases). In germline, CDR1 is SGHAT, CDR2 FQNNGV. V was clipped by 0 bases and J by 2 bases, with 19 bases between them. The CDR3 consists of 18 residues. This CDR3 reads CASSLDERRRGRNTEAFF. CDR3 DNA: TGTGCCAGCAGCTTAGATGAACGCCGCCGGGGGAGAAACACTGAAGCTTTCTTT.

The V and J genes are TRBV27 and TRBJ2-1; possible D gene TRBD1, 8 bases. The germline V gene encodes CDR1 MNHEY and CDR2 SMNVEV (reference sequence). V was cut by 1 base and J by 0 bases, with 13 bases left in between. The CDR3 is 17 amino acids. The chain's CDR3 is CASSLLQGGPSYNEQFF. CDR3 sequence (DNA): TGTGCCAGCAGTTTATTACAGGGGGGGCCCTCCTACAATGAGCAGTTCTTC.

The chain carries TRBV2 and TRBJ1-5, with a tentative D call TRBD1 (6 bases). Trimming pared 5 bases from V and 3 bases from J, leaving 11 bases between. CDR1 SNHLY and CDR2 FYNNEI come from the germline V gene. The CDR3 is made up of 14 amino acids. The DNA of the CDR3 is TGTGCCAGCAGTCCCGACAGGTACAATCAGCCCCAGCATTTT. This encodes CASSPDRYNQPQHF. Using reference TRBV2 and TRBJ1-5 for the parts outside the CDR3, the full variable domain is EPEVTQTPSHQVTQMGQEVILRCVPISNHLYFYWYRQILGQKVEFLVSFYNNEISEKSEIFDDQFSVERPDGSNFTLKIRSTKLEDSAMYFCASSPDRYNQPQHFGDGTRLSIL.

This chain joins TRBV3-1 (or the pseudogene TRBV3-2) and TRBJ2-5, with 7 bases aligning to TRBD2. The CDR3 sequence is 16 residues long. The V and J ends lost 1 base and 4 bases, in that order; junction bases with no gene match: 9. CDR1 and CDR2 (germline): LGHDT, YNNKEL (reference sequence). The CDR3 region is CASSQGLGGGGETQYF. The CDR3 DNA reads as TGTGCCAGCAGCCAAGGCTTGGGGGGGGGAGGAGAGACCCAGTACTTC.

This sequence joins TRBV19 and TRBJ1-5; D is undetermined. CDR1 LNHDA and CDR2 SQIVND come from the germline V gene (reference sequence). The CDR3 length is 15 residues. The V gene lost 7 bases and the J gene lost 6 bases, with 19 bases spanning the gap. The CDR3 loop is CASMGLSGVGQPQHF. CDR3 sequence (DNA): TGTGCCAGTATGGGCCTATCCGGGGTGGGTCAGCCCCAGCATTTT.

The chain links TRBV19 to TRBJ2-7, with D maybe TRBD2 (7 bases). The germline gives CDR1 LNHDA, CDR2 SQIVND (reference sequence). This CDR3 spans 15 amino acids. Between the trimmed V and J ends, which lost 6 bases and 2 bases, there was a span of 17 bases. The CDR3 region is CASRAGHGSTYEQYF. The CDR3 region has the DNA TGTGCCAGTAGAGCGGGACACGGGAGCACCTACGAGCAGTACTTC.

This chain uses TRBV9 with TRBJ1-4; D uncertain. This CDR3 has 15 amino acids. V was cut by 2 bases and J by 3 bases, with 11 bases left in between. CDR1 SGDLS and CDR2 YYNGEE come from the germline V gene. CDR3 nucleotide sequence: TGTGCCAGCAGCGTTCGGCCGGGAGCTAATGAAAAACTGTTTTTT. It yields the protein CASSVRPGANEKLFF.

This chain joins TRBV7-2 and TRBJ2-3, with 10 bases fitting TRBD2. The CDR3 extends over 15 amino acids. J was trimmed by 6 bases and V by 5 bases; bases with no gene match: 8. CDR1 SGHTA and CDR2 FQGNSA come from the germline V gene. CDR3 DNA sequence: TGTGCCAGCAGCACCCAAGCGGGAGGGTTCGATACGCAGTATTTT. This encodes CASSTQAGGFDTQYF.

The chain employs TRBV7-2 and TRBJ2-7, with D hard to call. CDR3 length: 14 amino acids. The V and J ends lost 6 bases and 6 bases respectively, with 18 bases between them. Germline CDR1 SGHTA, CDR2 FQGNSA. The CDR3 bases are TGTGCCAGCAGAGGCTCCCAGGCTCTCGGCGAGCAGTACTTC. Its protein product is CASRGSQALGEQYF.

The V gene is TRBV18, the J gene TRBJ2-1, with TRBD2 matching over 11 bases. Germline CDR1 KGHSH, CDR2 LQKENI. J lost 0 bases, V lost 0 bases, and 7 bases had no gene match. The CDR3 totals 19 residues. The DNA of the CDR3 is TGTGCCAGCTCACCACCTGTTAGCGGGAGGGTCCACTCCTACAATGAGCAGTTCTTC. This gives the protein CASSPPVSGRVHSYNEQFF.

The V call is TRBV7-7, the J call TRBJ2-5; TRBD1 agrees at 10 bases. The CDR3 is made up of 14 amino acids. Germline CDR1 SSHAT, CDR2 FNYEAQ (reference sequence). This CDR3 reads CAISRQGARETQYF. CDR3 coding DNA: TGTGCTATCTCGAGACAGGGGGCGAGAGAGACCCAGTACTTC.

The gene calls are TRBV27 and TRBJ1-1; D might be TRBD1 (5 bases). The CDR3 spans 14 residues. Germline loops: CDR1 MNHEY, CDR2 SMNVEV (reference sequence). V was pared by 2 bases and J by 4 bases, with 11 bases between. CDR3 nucleotides: TGTGCCAGCAGTTTAAGGGGCAGGGCCACTGAAGCTTTCTTT. It encodes CASSLRGRATEAFF.

The chain recombines TRBV14 with TRBJ2-2; a possible D gene is TRBD2 (5 bases). Germline-derived CDR1 and CDR2 are SGHDN and FVKESK. The CDR3 loop spans 14 amino acids. V shed 8 bases and J shed 2 bases, with 12 bases lying between them. The CDR3 sequence: CASARASNTGELFF. CDR3 coding DNA: TGTGCCAGCGCGAGGGCCTCTAACACCGGGGAGCTGTTTTTT.

The rearrangement links TRBV5-1 to TRBJ2-3; D remains ambiguous. This CDR3 is built from 12 residues. The germline V and J ends were trimmed by 2 bases and 2 bases, with 3 bases remaining between them. The germline V gene encodes CDR1 SGHRS and CDR2 YFSETQ. CDR3 sequence: CASSFNTDTQYF. DNA of the CDR3: TGCGCCAGCAGCTTCAACACAGATACGCAGTATTTT.

In regard to this clone: At one end the junction does not follow the germline gene, possibly because of a read error. The chain has TRBV6-1 and TRBJ1-2; possible D gene TRBD1, 6 bases. The CDR3 sequence is 14 residues long. Germline V lookup: CDR1 MNHNS, CDR2 SASEGT. CDR3 nucleotide sequence: TGTGCCAGCACTGAACTCGGGACAATCGATGGCTACACCTTC. Protein sequence: CASTELGTIDGYTF.

Only a few counts were recorded for this clone. The CDR3 region is CSVEGRGMNTEAFF. CDR3 nucleotide sequence: TGCAGCGTTGAAGGTCGGGGGATGAACACTGAAGCTTTCTTT. The chain couples TRBV29-1 to TRBJ1-1; possible D gene TRBD1, 5 bases. Looked up from germline, CDR1 is SQVTM and CDR2 is ANQGSEA. The V end lost 1 base, the J end lost 0 bases, and 9 bases lay between the germline ends. The CDR3 contains 14 residues. Filled out from reference TRBV29-1 and TRBJ1-1, the complete variable domain reads SAVISQKPSRDICQRGTSLTIQCQVDSQVTMMFWYRQQPGQSLTLIATANQGSEATYESGFVIDKFPISRPNLTFSTLTVSNMSPEDSSIYLCSVEGRGMNTEAFFGQGTRLTVV.

The J gene is TRBJ2-3, the V gene TRBV24-1; a weak D match, TRBD2 (6 bases). This CDR3 is built from 15 residues. Trimming pared 3 bases from V and 2 bases from J, leaving 11 bases between. In germline, CDR1 is KGHDR, CDR2 SFDVKD. The CDR3 DNA is TGTGCCACCAGTGATCAACGGGACTTCACAGATACGCAGTATTTT. Protein: CATSDQRDFTDTQYF.

CDR3 nucleotide sequence: TGTGCCAGCAGTGACACGGGACTAGCGGGAGGGAATGAGACCCAGTACTTC. It yields the protein CASSDTGLAGGNETQYF. The rearrangement uses TRBV6-4 and TRBJ2-5, with 16 bases aligning to TRBD2. This CDR3 has 17 amino acids. CDR1 and CDR2 (germline): MRHNA, SNTAGT. The trim removed 2 bases at V and 5 bases at J, leaving 5 bases unmatched.

In DNA form, the CDR3 reads TGTGCCAGCAGCTCACATAAGAACACTGAAGCTTTCTTT. Amino acids: CASSSHKNTEAFF. The chain has TRBV7-2 and TRBJ1-1; D gene uncertain. V was trimmed by 4 bases and J by 1 base, leaving 7 bases between them. The germline gives CDR1 SGHTA, CDR2 FQGNSA. There are 13 residues in the CDR3.

The chain joins TRBV5-1 to TRBJ1-2; 8 nucleotides match TRBD1. Looked up from germline, CDR1 is SGHRS and CDR2 is YFSETQ. The ends lost 4 bases at V and 4 bases at J; junction bases unmatched: 6. The CDR3 has 14 residues. CDR3 in DNA: TGCGCCAGCAGCCCCGGACAGGGTATCTATGGCTACACCTTC. This sequence encodes CASSPGQGIYGYTF.

This clone appeared a single time. This rearrangement joins TRBV19 to TRBJ1-5; a weak D match, TRBD1 (5 bases). Germline V gene sequence: CDR1 LNHDA, CDR2 SQIVND (reference sequence). The CDR3 runs 14 residues. With 8 bases removed from V and 2 bases from J, the gap between germline ends came to 13 bases. The CDR3 sequence: CASWGRLGNQPQHF. The CDR3 DNA reads as TGTGCCAGTTGGGGCCGCTTGGGCAATCAGCCCCAGCATTTT.

This rearrangement joins TRBV28 to TRBJ2-7; the match to TRBD2 covers 10 bases. CDR1 is MDHEN, CDR2 SYDVKM, per germline. CDR3 size: 18 residues. V gave up 0 bases and J gave up 4 bases; unmatched junction bases: 12. In DNA, the CDR3 is TGTGCCAGCAGTTTATGGAACGAATGGGGACTAGCGCGATACGAGCAGTACTTC. Translating it yields CASSLWNEWGLARYEQYF.

This chain joins TRBV19 and TRBJ1-1; 7 nucleotides align to TRBD1. The CDR3 covers 14 residues. Trimming took 8 bases from V and 1 from J; bases not matched to a gene: 7. Germline V gives CDR1 LNHDA, CDR2 SQIVND (reference sequence). CDR3 sequence reads: CASLSGQKNTEAFF. For the CDR3, the DNA is TGTGCCAGTCTTTCGGGACAGAAGAACACTGAAGCTTTCTTT.

This chain uses TRBV11-2 with TRBJ1-1; perhaps TRBD1 as D (5 bases). Trimming removed 0 bases at V and 0 bases at J, with 11 bases between. Looked up from germline, CDR1 is SGHAT and CDR2 is FQNNGV. The CDR3 sequence is 16 residues long. CDR3 loop: CASSLEGPTVNTEAFF. CDR3 nucleotide sequence: TGTGCCAGCAGCTTAGAGGGGCCGACAGTGAACACTGAAGCTTTCTTT.

V gene TRBV27 combines with J gene TRBJ1-2; the match to TRBD1 covers 7 bases. Germline trimming cut 5 bases from V and 5 bases from J; bases unmatched to any gene: 14. The CDR3 covers 16 residues. CDR1 and CDR2 from the germline V gene are MNHEY and SMNVEV (reference sequence). The DNA of the CDR3 is TGTGCCAGCAGTCCTACCGGACAGGCGCGGGGATATGGCTACACCTTC. As protein: CASSPTGQARGYGYTF.